Sequencing of this TCR beta chain was carried out in a study of shared clonotypes between healthy human individuals. Trimming took 2 bases from V and 4 from J, leaving 14 bases between them. Germline V gives CDR1 GTSNPN, CDR2 SVGIG (reference sequence). The CDR3 contains 15 residues. Methods used by the authors: Junction-only immunoSEQ data arrived without quality scores, meaning filtering differed. Method: immunoSEQ multiplex PCR; TCRdb's copy keeps in-frame clones and lacks some. V and J calls plus clone size are reproduced from that table; the DNA served to infer D and trimming. The data hold 2 million to 2.5 million clones, with 90% to 95% observed a single time. The study drew its donors from healthy HIV-negative adults without recent acute infections or vaccinations. From CD4+ cells came CD45RA+ naive and CD45RA-negative memory subsets.

The sample was naive CD4+ T cells from PBMCs. As to subset: CD45RA+ positively selected. The chain uses TRBV30 and TRBJ1-4, with a weak D call TRBD1 (6 bases). The sequence came from a man between 18 and 29 years old in good health. Some clones in this sample may be carry-over from other donors' samples. The CDR3, as DNA: TGTGCCTGGAGTCTCGAGGACAGACTTAATGAAAAACTGTTTTTT. Translation: CAWSLEDRLNEKLFF.